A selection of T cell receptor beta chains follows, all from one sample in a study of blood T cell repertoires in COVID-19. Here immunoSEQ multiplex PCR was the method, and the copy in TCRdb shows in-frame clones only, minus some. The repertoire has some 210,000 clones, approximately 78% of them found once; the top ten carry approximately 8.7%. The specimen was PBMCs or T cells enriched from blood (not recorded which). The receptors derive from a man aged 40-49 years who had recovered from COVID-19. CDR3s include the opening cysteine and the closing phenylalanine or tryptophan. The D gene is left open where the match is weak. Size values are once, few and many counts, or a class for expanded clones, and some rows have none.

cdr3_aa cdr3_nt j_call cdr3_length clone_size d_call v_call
CASSDSGGDLCEQYF TGTGCCAGCAGTGACTCGGGGGGGGACCTATGCGAGCAGTACTTC TRBJ2-7 15 . TRBD2 TRBV6-4
CASSTPGTSGRAVGNEQFF TGTGCCAGCAGCACCCCCGGGACTAGCGGGAGGGCCGTTGGGAATGAGCAGTTCTTC TRBJ2-1 19 . TRBD2 TRBV7-2
CASRVEQGAYGYTF TGCGCCAGCAGGGTTGAGCAGGGGGCTTATGGCTACACCTTC TRBJ1-2 14 . TRBD1 TRBV5-1
CASSIRVDEQFF TGTGCCAGTAGTATTCGGGTAGATGAGCAGTTCTTC TRBJ2-1 12 . . TRBV19
CASSLIGGWDSRNEQFF TGTGCCAGCAGCTTAATTGGTGGGTGGGACTCGAGGAATGAGCAGTTCTTC TRBJ2-1 17 . . TRBV5-6
CSVRRGGRETQYF TGCAGCGTTCGGCGGGGGGGCCGGGAGACCCAGTACTTC TRBJ2-5 13 . TRBD2 TRBV29-1
CASNGGGSRGEQYF TGTGCCAGCAATGGGGGCGGGAGTCGAGGAGAGCAGTACTTC TRBJ2-7 14 once . TRBV28
CARSTRQGILSGNTIYF TGTGCCAGAAGCACCCGACAGGGGATTCTCTCTGGAAACACCATATATTTT TRBJ1-3 17 once TRBD1 TRBV5-3
CASSFGSNYGYTF TGCGCCAGCAGCTTCGGGAGTAACTATGGCTACACCTTC TRBJ1-2 13 . . TRBV5-1
CASSPATGVENSPLHF TGTGCCAGCTCACCGGCAACAGGGGTTGAGAATTCACCCCTCCACTTT TRBJ1-6 16 . TRBD1 TRBV18
CASSATGGTDTQYF TGTGCCAGCAGCGCGACAGGGGGCACAGATACGCAGTATTTT TRBJ2-3 14 . TRBD1 TRBV2
CASSYWGLAKGETQYF TGTGCCAGCAGTTACTGGGGACTAGCGAAAGGAGAGACCCAGTACTTC TRBJ2-5 16 once TRBD2 TRBV6-6
CASSQAVPNPGNEQFF TGTGCCAGCAGCCAGGCGGTCCCTAACCCGGGCAATGAGCAGTTCTTC TRBJ2-1 16 . . TRBV3-1/TRBV3-2
CAWSVAGHYTGELFF TGTGCCTGGAGTGTAGCCGGACATTACACCGGGGAGCTGTTTTTT TRBJ2-2 15 once . TRBV30
CASSRQGAGYGYTF TGTGCCAGTAGTAGGCAGGGTGCCGGCTATGGCTACACCTTC TRBJ1-2 14 . . TRBV19
CASSRTSGTYNEQFF TGTGCCAGCAGCCGGACTAGCGGTACCTACAATGAGCAGTTCTTC TRBJ2-1 15 . TRBD2 TRBV27
CASSLRSSHESVQYF TGTGCCAGCAGTTTAAGGTCTAGTCACGAATCTGTGCAGTACTTC TRBJ2-7 15 . . TRBV27
CASSQALSTGELFF TGTGCCAGCAGCCAAGCTCTAAGTACCGGGGAGCTGTTTTTT TRBJ2-2 14 . . TRBV3-1/TRBV3-2
CASSPGGNQPQHF TGTGCCAGCTCACCAGGGGGGAATCAGCCCCAGCATTTT TRBJ1-5 13 once . TRBV18
CASIRGGQAEKLFF TGTGCCAGCATAAGGGGGGGCCAGGCTGAAAAACTGTTTTTT TRBJ1-4 14 few . TRBV28
CASNAGMNTGELFF TGTGCCAGCAACGCGGGGATGAACACCGGGGAGCTGTTTTTT TRBJ2-2 14 . . TRBV2
CATSRQGLTEAFF TGTGCCACCAGCAGACAGGGACTCACTGAAGCTTTCTTT TRBJ1-1 13 . . TRBV15
CASREGQGLGYGYTF TGTGCCAGCAGGGAGGGACAGGGCTTAGGCTATGGCTACACCTTC TRBJ1-2 15 once TRBD1 TRBV6-5
CASSPTGQGNSGANVLTF TGTGCCAGCAGCCCAACAGGACAGGGCAACTCTGGGGCCAACGTCCTGACTTTC TRBJ2-6 18 . TRBD1 TRBV9
CSASSASGGVGEQYF TGCAGTGCTAGTAGCGCTAGCGGGGGGGTAGGCGAGCAGTACTTC TRBJ2-7 15 . TRBD2 TRBV20-1
CSVAGDWNQPQHF TGCAGCGTTGCGGGGGACTGGAATCAGCCCCAGCATTTT TRBJ1-5 13 . . TRBV29-1
CASSLPGQGSYEQYF TGCGCCAGCAGCTTGCCGGGACAGGGGTCCTACGAGCAGTACTTC TRBJ2-7 15 . TRBD1 TRBV5-1
CASKPGVYTGELFF TGTGCCAGCAAGCCGGGGGTTTACACCGGGGAGCTGTTTTTT TRBJ2-2 14 . . TRBV6-5
CASSLEGAGDTLQETQYF TGTGCCAGCAGCTTAGAGGGGGCCGGGGATACGCTCCAAGAGACCCAGTACTTC TRBJ2-5 18 . TRBD1 TRBV13
CASSGAGDRGDRGHGYTF TGTGCCAGCAGCGGAGCAGGTGATCGCGGGGACAGGGGCCATGGCTACACCTTC TRBJ1-2 18 . TRBD1 TRBV9
CASSLLGQATNEKLFF TGTGCCAGCTCCCTACTAGGACAGGCAACTAATGAAAAACTGTTTTTT TRBJ1-4 16 few TRBD1 TRBV18
CASSEMRAGNSPLHF TGTGCCAGCAGTGAGATGCGGGCTGGGAATTCACCCCTCCACTTT TRBJ1-6 15 . . TRBV2
CASSKGHSASGANVLTF TGCGCCAGCAGCAAGGGACATTCAGCCTCTGGGGCCAACGTCCTGACTTTC TRBJ2-6 17 once . TRBV5-1
CATSRDLSGVTEAFF TGTGCCACCAGCAGAGATCTTTCGGGAGTCACTGAAGCTTTCTTT TRBJ1-1 15 once . TRBV15
CASSLGLAGGVETQYF TGTGCCAGCAGCCTGGGACTAGCGGGAGGGGTCGAGACCCAGTACTTC TRBJ2-5 16 . TRBD2 TRBV4-2
CAISGQAFGYTF TGTGCCATCAGTGGCCAGGCATTCGGCTACACCTTC TRBJ1-2 12 . . TRBV10-3
CAISRQEEGTEAFF TGTGCCATCAGTCGACAGGAAGAGGGCACTGAAGCTTTCTTT TRBJ1-1 14 few . TRBV10-3
CASSPTGTSTDTQYF TGTGCCAGCAGCCCCACTGGGACTTCCACAGATACGCAGTATTTT TRBJ2-3 15 . . TRBV3-1/TRBV3-2
CAWRTPTSEAFF TGTGCCTGGAGGACACCCACATCGGAAGCTTTCTTT TRBJ1-1 12 . . TRBV30
CASSYSRGWTEAFF TGTGCCAGCAGTTATTCCAGGGGTTGGACTGAAGCTTTCTTT TRBJ1-1 14 . . TRBV6-5
CASSVVAGANTGELFF TGTGCCAGCAGCGTAGTTGCGGGGGCGAACACCGGGGAGCTGTTTTTT TRBJ2-2 16 . TRBD2 TRBV9
CASSLELGTGGREDTQYF TGTGCCAGCAGCTTGGAACTAGGGACAGGGGGCCGGGAAGATACGCAGTATTTT TRBJ2-3 18 . TRBD1 TRBV5-6
CASGSPGREKLFF TGTGCCAGCGGAAGCCCCGGGAGGGAAAAACTGTTTTTT TRBJ1-4 13 . . TRBV6-6
CASSPGLPNEQFF TGTGCCAGCAGCCCGGGACTACCCAATGAGCAGTTCTTC TRBJ2-1 13 . TRBD2 TRBV6-4
CASRLSLDSSSPLHF TGTGCCAGTAGGCTTTCCCTAGACAGTTCTTCACCCCTCCACTTT TRBJ1-6 15 once . TRBV19
CASRVQRENTGELFF TGCGCCAGCAGGGTTCAGCGGGAAAACACCGGGGAGCTGTTTTTT TRBJ2-2 15 . TRBD2 TRBV5-1
CASSEYRVNEQFF TGTGCCAGCAGCGAATACAGGGTAAATGAGCAGTTCTTC TRBJ2-1 13 . . TRBV7-9
CASSGKNTGNGYTF TGTGCCAGCAGCGGAAAGAATACGGGGAATGGCTACACCTTC TRBJ1-2 14 once . TRBV2
CATSSGHRASNQPQHF TGTGCCACCAGCAGCGGACACAGGGCAAGCAATCAGCCCCAGCATTTT TRBJ1-5 16 . . TRBV15
CASSLGQTLNTEAFF TGCGCCAGCAGCTTGGGACAGACTTTGAACACTGAAGCTTTCTTT TRBJ1-1 15 . . TRBV5-1
CASSFASGAVSGANVLTF TGTGCCAGCAGTTTTGCTAGCGGAGCTGTCTCTGGGGCCAACGTCCTGACTTTC TRBJ2-6 18 few TRBD2 TRBV6-2/TRBV6-3
CASSLGQGNQPQHF TGTGCCAGCAGCCTCGGACAGGGCAATCAGCCCCAGCATTTT TRBJ1-5 14 . TRBD1 TRBV9
CASSFSRTGGIDEQYF TGTGCCAGCAGCTTTAGCCGGACAGGGGGTATCGACGAGCAGTACTTC TRBJ2-7 16 . TRBD1 TRBV5-5
CASKGTGGTGELFF TGTGCCAGCAAGGGGACAGGGGGCACAGGGGAGCTGTTTTTT TRBJ2-2 14 . TRBD1 TRBV2
CASSRDSWYGYTF TGTGCCAGCAGTCGGGACAGCTGGTATGGCTACACCTTC TRBJ1-2 13 . TRBD1 TRBV2
CASSLITSGGTDTQYF TGCGCCAGCAGCTTGATCACTAGCGGGGGCACAGATACGCAGTATTTT TRBJ2-3 16 . TRBD2 TRBV5-1
CASSIRGEETQYF TGTGCCAGTAGTATCAGGGGAGAGGAGACCCAGTACTTC TRBJ2-5 13 . . TRBV19